These T cell receptor beta chains were read from a single sample in a study of CD8 T cells in Susac syndrome. TCRdb recomputed calls from the immunoSEQ multiplex PCR reads with MiXCR, one row per CDR3 protein. The sample shows some 70,000 distinct CDR3 sequences, about 94% of them seen only once. Sequences were obtained from CD8+ T cells from PBMCs. These receptors were collected from a human donor with multiple sclerosis. CDR3s include the opening cysteine and the closing phenylalanine or tryptophan. The D gene is left open where the match is weak. The size field is filled for only some rows; it gives once, few, many or a size class.

>once|TRBJ1-1|TRBV7-9|.
TGTGCCAGCAGCTCCCCTCGGGGGTTCGACACTGAAGCTTTCTTT
CASSSPRGFDTEAFF
>.|TRBJ2-7|TRBV6-5|.
TGTGCCAGCAGTTACTCGAGCCAGTTCTACGAGCAGTACTTC
CASSYSSQFYEQYF
>.|TRBJ1-1|TRBV28|.
TGTGCCAGCAGTTTTTTACCAGGGAACACTGAAGCTTTCTTT
CASSFLPGNTEAFF
>.|TRBJ2-5|TRBV29-1|.
TGCAGCGGTTACTCAGAGACCCAGTACTTC
CSGYSETQYF
>.|TRBJ2-5|TRBV15|.
TGTGCCACCAGCGAGGACAGCCAAGAGACCCAGTACTTC
CATSEDSQETQYF
>.|TRBJ1-1|TRBV29-1|TRBD1
TGCAGCGCTGTGGGACAGGGTTATGAAGCTTTCTTT
CSAVGQGYEAFF
>.|TRBJ2-1|TRBV7-9|.
TGTGCCAGCAGCTTTTCGCAGGGGCGGACTTACAATGAGCAGTTCTTC
CASSFSQGRTYNEQFF
>.|TRBJ1-5|TRBV23-1|TRBD1
TGCGCCAGCAGCCCCGGACAGGACAATCAGCCCCAGCATTTT
CASSPGQDNQPQHF
>.|TRBJ1-2|TRBV27|TRBD1
TGTGCCAGCAGTCCCGGGACAGGGTATGGCTACACCTTC
CASSPGTGYGYTF
>.|TRBJ1-4|TRBV10-2|.
TGCGCCAGCAGTCTCCTCATGGATGAAAAACTGTTTTTT
CASSLLMDEKLFF
>once|TRBJ2-3|TRBV19|TRBD1
TGTGCCAGTAGTTCGGGGACAGGAGGAGATACGCAGTATTTT
CASSSGTGGDTQYF
>.|TRBJ2-2|TRBV27|.
TGTGCCAGCAGTCCAACAGGATACACCGGGGAGCTGTTTTTT
CASSPTGYTGELFF
>.|TRBJ2-2|TRBV25-1|TRBD1
TGTGCCAGCAGTACAACAGGGGAAACCGGGGAGCTGTTTTTT
CASSTTGETGELFF
>.|TRBJ2-3|TRBV30|TRBD2
TGTGCCTGGAGTGTACGGAGCCTAGCGGGGCCCACAGATACGCAGTATTTT
CAWSVRSLAGPTDTQYF
>.|TRBJ2-7|TRBV20-1|.
TGCAGTGCTAGGGGCTTGTGGGACTACGAGCAGTACTTC
CSARGLWDYEQYF
>.|TRBJ2-7|TRBV20-1|TRBD2
TGCAGTGCGCCCCTCCTAGCGGGAATCGCCTACGAGCAGTACTTC
CSAPLLAGIAYEQYF
>.|TRBJ2-3|TRBV27|.
TGTGCCTCATGGACCGAGAGAAGCCCCACAGATACGCAGTATTTT
CASWTERSPTDTQYF
>few|TRBJ1-2|TRBV5-4|.
TGTGCCAGCAGCTTGGAGAAGGGCTCTAGCTCGGGATATGGCTACACCTTC
CASSLEKGSSSGYGYTF
>.|TRBJ2-5|TRBV20-1|.
TGCAGTGCTAGAGAGGGACCCCAAGAGACCCAGTACTTC
CSAREGPQETQYF
>once|TRBJ2-7|TRBV29-1|.
TGCAGCGTCGCCGGGACTGAGACCTACGAGCAGTACTTC
CSVAGTETYEQYF
>.|TRBJ2-3|TRBV6-5|TRBD1
TGTGCCAGCAGTTTCTCACAGGGGGCAAAAGATACGCAGTATTTT
CASSFSQGAKDTQYF
>.|TRBJ1-5|TRBV5-4|.
TGTGCCAGCAGCTTGAGGCCAGATAGCAATCAGCCCCAGCATTTT
CASSLRPDSNQPQHF